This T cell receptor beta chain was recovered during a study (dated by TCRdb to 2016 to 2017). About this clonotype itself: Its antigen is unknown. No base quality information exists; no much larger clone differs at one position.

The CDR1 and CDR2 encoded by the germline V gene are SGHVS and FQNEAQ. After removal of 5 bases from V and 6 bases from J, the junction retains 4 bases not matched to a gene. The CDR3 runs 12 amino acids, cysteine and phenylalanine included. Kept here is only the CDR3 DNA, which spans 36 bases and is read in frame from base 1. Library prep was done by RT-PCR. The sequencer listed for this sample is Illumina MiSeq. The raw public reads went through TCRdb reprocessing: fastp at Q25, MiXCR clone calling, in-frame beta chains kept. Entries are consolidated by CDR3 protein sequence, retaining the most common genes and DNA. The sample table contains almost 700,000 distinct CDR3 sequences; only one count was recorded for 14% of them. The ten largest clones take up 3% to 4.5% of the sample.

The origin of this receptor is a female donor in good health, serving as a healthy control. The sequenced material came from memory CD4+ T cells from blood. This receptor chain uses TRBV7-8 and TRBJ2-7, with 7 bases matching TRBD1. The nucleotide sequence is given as TGTGCCAGCAGCACAGGGGACGGCGAGCAGTACTTC. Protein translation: CASSTGDGEQYF. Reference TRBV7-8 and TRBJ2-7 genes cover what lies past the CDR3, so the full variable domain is GAGVSQSPRYKVAKRGQDVALRCDPISGHVSLFWYQQALGQGPEFLTYFQNEAQLDKSGLPSDRFFAERPEGSVSTLKIQRTQQEDSAVYLCASSTGDGEQYFGPGTRLTVT.